This T cell receptor (beta chain) was retrieved from a study of cytomegalovirus exposure and HLA in healthy donors. PCR involved 60 Vbeta and 13 Jbeta primers. The method was immunoSEQ multiplex PCR; TCRdb's version includes in-frame clones alone and lacks a portion of them. The sample has about 230,000 clones, about 84% seen once. From germline, CDR1 is SGHTA and CDR2 FQGNSA. The CDR3 contains 17 residues. The V gene end was trimmed by 0 bases and the J gene end by 4 bases; junction bases not matched to a gene: 6. Sequencing was carried out using PBMCs. The receptor comes from a human donor in good health. The chain is built from TRBV7-2 and TRBJ2-5; 12 nucleotides line up with TRBD2. The CDR3 reads CASSLAGSSGRGETQYF. DNA of the CDR3: TGTGCCAGCAGCTTAGCGGGATCTAGCGGGAGGGGAGAGACCCAGTACTTC.